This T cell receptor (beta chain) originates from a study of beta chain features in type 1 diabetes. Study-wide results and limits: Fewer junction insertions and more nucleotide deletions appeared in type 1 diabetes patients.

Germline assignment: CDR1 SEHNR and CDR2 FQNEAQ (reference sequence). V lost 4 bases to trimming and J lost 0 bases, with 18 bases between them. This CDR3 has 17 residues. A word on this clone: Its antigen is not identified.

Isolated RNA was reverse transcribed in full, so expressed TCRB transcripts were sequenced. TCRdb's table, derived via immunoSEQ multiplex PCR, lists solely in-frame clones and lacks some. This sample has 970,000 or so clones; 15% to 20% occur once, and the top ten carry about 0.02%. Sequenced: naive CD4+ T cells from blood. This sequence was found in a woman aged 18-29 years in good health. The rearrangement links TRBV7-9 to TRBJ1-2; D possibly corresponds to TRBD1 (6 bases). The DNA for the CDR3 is TGTGCCAGCAGCTCCACCCCCGGACAGCCATCTAACTATGGCTACACCTTC. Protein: CASSSTPGQPSNYGYTF.